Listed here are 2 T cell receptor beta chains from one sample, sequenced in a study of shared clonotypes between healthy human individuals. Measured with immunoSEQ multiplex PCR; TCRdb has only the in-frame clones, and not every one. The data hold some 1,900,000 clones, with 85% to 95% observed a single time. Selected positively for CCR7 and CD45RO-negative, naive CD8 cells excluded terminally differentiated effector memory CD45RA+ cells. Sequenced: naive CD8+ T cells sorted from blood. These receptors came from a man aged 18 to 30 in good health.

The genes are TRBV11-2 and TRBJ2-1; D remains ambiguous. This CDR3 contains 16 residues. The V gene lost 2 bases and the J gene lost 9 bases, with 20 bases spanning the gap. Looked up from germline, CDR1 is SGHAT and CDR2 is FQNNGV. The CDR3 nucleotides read TGTGCCAGCAGCTTAAGGACCTCTGGAAACGGGCCTGAGCAGTTCTTC. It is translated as CASSLRTSGNGPEQFF. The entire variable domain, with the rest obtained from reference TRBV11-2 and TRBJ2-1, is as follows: EAGVAQSPRYKIIEKRQSVAFWCNPISGHATLYWYQQILGQGPKLLIQFQNNGVVDDSQLPKDRFSAERLKGVDSTLKIQPAKLEDSAVYLCASSLRTSGNGPEQFFGPGTRLTVL.

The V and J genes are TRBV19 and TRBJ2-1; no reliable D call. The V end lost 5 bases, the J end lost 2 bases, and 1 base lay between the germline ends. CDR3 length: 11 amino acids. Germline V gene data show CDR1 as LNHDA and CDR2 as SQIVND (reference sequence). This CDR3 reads CASSAYNEQFF. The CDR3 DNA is TGTGCCAGTAGTGCCTACAATGAGCAGTTCTTC.